These 5 T cell receptor beta chains were sequenced from one sample in a study of T cells in localized non-small cell lung cancer. The assay was immunoSEQ multiplex PCR, and TCRdb's table has in-frame clones only and misses some. This table has around 53,000 clones, roughly 75% appearing once. Sequences were derived from PBMCs, sampled before any cancer treatment. The receptors here all came from a woman aged 40-69 years with stage II lung adenocarcinoma.

The CDR3 sequence is CASSLRGPGLSGANVLTF. The CDR3 DNA sequence: TGTGCCAGCAGCCTGAGAGGGCCCGGGCTTTCTGGGGCCAACGTCCTGACTTTC. The genes are TRBV7-6 and TRBJ2-6; perhaps TRBD2 as D (5 bases). Germline CDR1 reads SGHVS; CDR2 reads FNYEAQ. V was cut by 5 bases and J by 1 base, with 18 bases left in between. CDR3 length: 18 residues.

The chain uses TRBV6-1 and TRBJ2-3, with TRBD1 as a possible D gene (5 bases). Trimming took off 7 bases at V and 6 bases at J, with 11 bases between the two ends. CDR1 MNHNS and CDR2 SASEGT come from the germline V gene. The CDR3 is made up of 12 amino acids. The CDR3 DNA follows: TGTGCCAGCAAGGGGCCGGACGATACGCAGTATTTT. Amino acid sequence: CASKGPDDTQYF.

CDR3 sequence reads: CASSLLTNYGYTF. The CDR3 DNA follows: TGTGCCAGCAGTCTCCTTACTAACTATGGCTACACCTTC. The V call is TRBV6-6, the J call TRBJ1-2, with D uncertain. V was clipped by 5 bases and J by 0 bases, with 7 bases between them. CDR1 is MNHNY, CDR2 SVGAGI, per germline (reference sequence). This CDR3 comprises 13 residues.

J is TRBJ2-7 and V is TRBV6-6; 10 positions match TRBD1. The CDR3 has 15 residues. Germline CDR1 is MNHNY and CDR2 is SVGAGI (reference sequence). Losses at the gene ends were 0 bases for V and 7 bases for J; bases not matched to a gene: 6. This CDR3 is CASSYSGTGADEQYF. The CDR3 DNA follows: TGTGCCAGCAGTTACTCCGGGACAGGGGCTGATGAGCAGTACTTC.

Notes on this clone: Germline is not matched at one junction end, which may reflect a read error. The chain recombines TRBV7-7 with TRBJ2-2, with unresolved D. There are 14 residues in the CDR3. Germline CDR1 SSHAT, CDR2 FNYEAQ (reference sequence). The CDR3 here is CASSLDAASGELFF. In DNA, the CDR3 is TGTGCTAGCAGCTTAGATGCTGCGTCCGGGGAGCTGTTTTTT.